The T cell receptor (beta chain) described here comes from a study of cytomegalovirus exposure and HLA in healthy donors. General observations from the study: The study flagged some 180 TCR beta chains as cytomegalovirus-associated.

PCR employed 60 Vbeta and 13 Jbeta primers. Some clones are missing from TCRdb's copy, which holds only in-frame ones; the method was immunoSEQ multiplex PCR. The sample has about 150,000 clones; over 70% are singletons. The CDR3 length is 15 residues. Trimming shortened V by 2 bases and J by 1 base, and 11 bases separated the two germline ends. Germline V gene data show CDR1 as SGHTA and CDR2 as FQGTGA. This clone was counted a single time. The antigen remains undetermined. The chain couples TRBV7-3 to TRBJ1-1; D ambiguous. Sample: PBMCs. This TCR was recovered from a woman younger than 35 in good health and CMV-seronegative. The CDR3 coding sequence is TGTGCCAGCAGCTTAGGCACGGGAGGGAACACTGAAGCTTTCTTT. Amino acid sequence: CASSLGTGGNTEAFF.